A single sample is the source of the 7 T cell receptor beta chains below, sequenced in a study of shared clonotypes between healthy human individuals. Repertoires were generated with immunoSEQ multiplex PCR, while TCRdb's copy carries only in-frame clones and drops some. The sample lists approximately 2.1 million clones; over 90% were seen once. Source material: naive CD4+ T cells from PBMCs. Subset: CD45RA+ positively selected. These receptors came from a man between 18 and 29 years old in good health. Some clones in this sample may be carry-over from other donors' samples.

For this clone: In the same sample, other DNA sequences code for this CDR3. V is TRBV7-9 and J is TRBJ1-5, with D possibly being TRBD1 (5 bases). The ends were cut back, 1 base at V and 6 bases at J, with 7 bases in the middle. CDR1 is SEHNR, CDR2 FQNEAQ, per germline (reference sequence). The CDR3 length is 13 residues. CDR3 in amino acids: CASSLGGRQPQHF. CDR3 coding DNA: TGTGCCAGCAGCTTAGGGGGCCGTCAGCCCCAGCATTTT.

This clone was observed a single time. The J gene is TRBJ2-7, the V gene TRBV15; 8 positions match TRBD1. CDR1 is LNHNV, CDR2 YYDKDF, per germline (reference sequence). Trimming removed 5 bases from V and 5 bases from J; junction bases left unmatched: 11. The CDR3 runs to 15 residues. Here the CDR3 reads CATSPRVTGVNEQYF. The CDR3 nucleotides are TGTGCCACCAGCCCGCGAGTGACAGGGGTGAACGAGCAGTACTTC. The variable domain in full, completed from reference TRBV15 and TRBJ2-7, reads DAMVIQNPRYQVTQFGKPVTLSCSQTLNHNVMYWYQQKSSQAPKLLFHYYDKDFNNEADTPDNFQSRRPNTSFCFLDIRSPGLGDTAMYLCATSPRVTGVNEQYFGPGTRLTVT.

V and J are TRBV18 and TRBJ1-2, with TRBD1 matching over 9 bases. In germline, CDR1 is KGHSH, CDR2 LQKENI. The CDR3 contains 18 residues. Trimming removed 1 base from V and 0 bases from J; junction bases left unmatched: 9. The CDR3 DNA is TGTGCCAGCTCACCACGAAAGGGGACAGGGCCAGCTAACTATGGCTACACCTTC. It specifies CASSPRKGTGPANYGYTF.

The chain employs TRBV5-6 and TRBJ2-5, with 8 bases identical to TRBD2. Germline V CDR1 and CDR2: SGHDT, YYEEEE. The CDR3 is 18 residues long. V lost 4 bases and J lost 2; bases outside the gene matches: 16. In DNA, the CDR3 is TGTGCCAGCAGCCTGGGACTAGGCCTCCGGGGGGGACAAGAGACCCAGTACTTC. Amino acids: CASSLGLGLRGGQETQYF.

Notes on this clone: Other DNA sequences in the sample encode the same CDR3. The chain is built from TRBV7-9 and TRBJ1-2; 8 bases are shared with TRBD1. From germline, CDR1 is SEHNR and CDR2 FQNEAQ (reference sequence). V was pared by 5 bases and J by 1 base, with 3 bases of the junction left unmatched. The CDR3 has 14 residues. CDR3 in DNA: TGTGCCAGCAGCCACGGACAGGGTAACTATGGCTACACCTTC. Amino acids: CASSHGQGNYGYTF.

The chain employs TRBV9 and TRBJ2-7; perhaps TRBD2 as D (5 bases). CDR3 size: 15 residues. Germline V gene data show CDR1 as SGDLS and CDR2 as YYNGEE. Between the trimmed V and J ends, which lost 3 bases and 4 bases, there was a span of 17 bases. The CDR3 here is CASSAGITGTYEQYF. CDR3 sequence (DNA): TGTGCCAGCAGCGCCGGGATTACCGGAACTTACGAGCAGTACTTC.

This rearrangement joins TRBV5-1 to TRBJ1-1; D remains ambiguous. Deletions cut 4 bases from V and 4 bases from J, with 8 bases between. The CDR3 totals 12 residues. Germline V gene data show CDR1 as SGHRS and CDR2 as YFSETQ. CDR3 protein: CASSGVFTEAFF. CDR3 bases: TGCGCCAGCAGCGGGGTATTCACTGAAGCTTTCTTT.